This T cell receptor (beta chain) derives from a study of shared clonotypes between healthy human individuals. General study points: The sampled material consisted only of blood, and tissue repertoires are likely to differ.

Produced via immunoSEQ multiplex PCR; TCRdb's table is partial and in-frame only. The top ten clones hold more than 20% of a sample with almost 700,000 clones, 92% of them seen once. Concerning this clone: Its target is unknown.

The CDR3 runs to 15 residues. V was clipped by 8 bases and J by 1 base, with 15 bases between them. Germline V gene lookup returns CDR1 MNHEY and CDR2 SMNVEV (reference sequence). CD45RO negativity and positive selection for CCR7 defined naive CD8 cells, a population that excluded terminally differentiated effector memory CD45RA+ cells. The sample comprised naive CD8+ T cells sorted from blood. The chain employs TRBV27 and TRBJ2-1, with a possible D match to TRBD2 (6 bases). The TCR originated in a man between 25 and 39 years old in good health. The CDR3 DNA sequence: TGTGCCAGCTACTCCCGACTAGGTTCCTACAATGAGCAGTTCTTC. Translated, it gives CASYSRLGSYNEQFF.